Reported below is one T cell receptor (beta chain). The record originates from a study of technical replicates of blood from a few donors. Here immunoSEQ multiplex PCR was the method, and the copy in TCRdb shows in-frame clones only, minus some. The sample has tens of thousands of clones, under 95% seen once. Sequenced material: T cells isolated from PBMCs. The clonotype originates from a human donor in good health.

The CDR3 loop reads CASSQERTGYGYTF. DNA for the CDR3: TGCGCCAGCAGCCAAGAGCGGACTGGCTATGGCTACACCTTC. V usage is TRBV4-1 and J usage is TRBJ1-2; no clear D gene. This CDR3 comprises 14 residues. Germline V gene lookup returns CDR1 MGHRA and CDR2 YSYEKL. V lost 0 bases, J lost 4 bases, and 9 bases lay in between.